One sample yielded the 14 T cell receptor beta chains listed below, sequenced in a study of radiation and T cells in renal cell carcinoma. This sample's time point: blood 4 weeks post-SBRT, at nephrectomy. Treatment denoted: 15 Gy SBRT to primary tumor, nephrectomy 4 weeks later. Sequencing was performed with immunoSEQ multiplex PCR; in TCRdb, only in-frame clones are kept and a portion is missing. In the table there are about 150,000 clones, around 88% of which are singletons. The specimen was blood, collected from a patient whose treatment included radiotherapy and nephrectomy. The receptors were gathered from a woman between 50 and 59 years old with renal cell carcinoma.

The rearrangement links TRBV28 to TRBJ2-7, with D perhaps matching TRBD1 (6 bases). Germline CDR1 is MDHEN and CDR2 is SYDVKM. The CDR3 runs to 16 residues. Deletions cut 6 bases from V and 2 bases from J, with 20 bases between. CDR3 sequence: CASRLTGTSPPYEQYF. The CDR3 DNA sequence: TGTGCCAGCAGATTGACCGGGACATCACCCCCCTACGAGCAGTACTTC. Variable domain in full (rest from reference TRBV28 and TRBJ2-7): DVKVTQSSRYLVKRTGEKVFLECVQDMDHENMFWYRQDPGLGLRLIYFSYDVKMKEKGDIPEGYSVSREKKERFSLILESASTNQTSMYLCASRLTGTSPPYEQYFGPGTRLTVT.

This clone was counted only a few times. The chain combines TRBV6-6 with TRBJ1-4; 7 bases line up with TRBD1. The CDR3 sequence is 12 residues long. V was clipped by 10 bases and J by 5 bases; unmatched bases: 4. Looked up from germline, CDR1 is MNHNY and CDR2 is SVGAGI (reference sequence). CDR3 in amino acids: CATRQGNEKLFF. For the CDR3, the DNA is TGTGCCACCCGACAGGGCAATGAAAAACTGTTTTTT.

J is TRBJ1-3 and V is TRBV6-4; the D is unclear. Trimming pared 2 bases from V and 8 bases from J, leaving 1 base between. This CDR3 comprises 10 residues. Germline-derived CDR1 and CDR2 are MRHNA and SNTAGT. CDR3 DNA: TGTGCCAGCAGTGACCACACCATATATTTT. It translates to CASSDHTIYF.

In this sample, this clone turned up a few times. The chain couples TRBV6-1 to TRBJ1-4; a weak D match, TRBD1 (6 bases). CDR1 is MNHNS and CDR2 is SASEGT in the germline V gene. The CDR3 loop spans 12 amino acids. Trimming stripped 6 bases from V and 4 bases from J, with 6 bases between. This CDR3 reads CASRQGNEKLFF. In DNA, the CDR3 is TGTGCCAGCAGACAGGGTAATGAAAAACTGTTTTTT.

CDR3 sequence: CASSIVAGGPYEQFF. CDR3 nucleotide sequence: TGTGCCAGTAGTATAGTAGCGGGAGGGCCTTATGAGCAGTTCTTC. The V gene is TRBV19, the J gene TRBJ2-1; 11 positions agree with TRBD2. V shed 1 base, J shed 8 bases, and the junction held 4 bases outside the gene matches. The V gene's germline CDR1 is LNHDA and CDR2 SQIVND (reference sequence). The CDR3 loop spans 15 amino acids.

The chain links TRBV6-6 to TRBJ1-2; 8 nucleotides agree with TRBD1. V was clipped by 5 bases and J by 6 bases; unmatched bases: 11. Germline CDR1 is MNHNY and CDR2 is SVGAGI (reference sequence). The CDR3 contains 15 residues. The CDR3 here is CASSPPQGVINGYTF. In DNA form, the CDR3 reads TGTGCCAGCAGTCCACCACAGGGGGTGATTAATGGCTACACCTTC.

This chain links TRBV29-1 with TRBJ1-2, with TRBD1 matching over 8 bases. The CDR3 is 13 residues long. CDR1 and CDR2 from the germline V gene are SQVTM and ANQGSEA. V lost 7 bases to trimming and J lost 1 base; unmatched junction nucleotides: 5. The CDR3 loop is CSGTGGHNYGYTF. CDR3 DNA sequence: TGCAGCGGAACAGGGGGGCATAACTATGGCTACACCTTC.

The rearrangement joins TRBV2 to TRBJ2-7, with TRBD1 matching 7 bases. The CDR3 totals 13 residues. The V segment lost 3 bases and the J segment 3 bases; nucleotides outside the gene matches: 2. CDR1 is SNHLY, CDR2 FYNNEI, per germline. CDR3 sequence (DNA): TGTGCCAGCAGTGAGAGACAGGGCTACGAGCAGTACTTC. This translates into CASSERQGYEQYF.

The CDR3 sequence: CAWTASAYHEQYF. The CDR3 bases are TGTGCCTGGACGGCCTCGGCTTACCACGAGCAGTACTTC. The V and J genes are TRBV30 and TRBJ2-7; the D is unclear. The CDR3 sequence is 13 residues long. Germline values: CDR1 GTSNPN, CDR2 SVGIG (reference sequence). Trimming took 4 bases from V and 5 from J, leaving 15 bases between them.

This clone was found once. This rearrangement joins TRBV28 to TRBJ2-3; D is possibly TRBD2 (6 bases). The CDR3 spans 11 residues. Trimming took 5 bases from V and 14 from J, leaving 14 bases between them. The germline gives CDR1 MDHEN, CDR2 SYDVKM. The CDR3 sequence: CASSRDFLGYF. CDR3 DNA sequence: TGTGCCAGCAGTCGGGACTTCCTAGGGTATTTT. The full variable domain, in which reference TRBV28 and TRBJ2-3 provide the parts outside the CDR3, is DVKVTQSSRYLVKRTGEKVFLECVQDMDHENMFWYRQDPGLGLRLIYFSYDVKMKEKGDIPEGYSVSREKKERFSLILESASTNQTSMYLCASSRDFLGYFGPGTRLTVL.

The V gene is TRBV4-3, the J gene TRBJ1-2, with 8 bases aligning to TRBD1. CDR3 length: 16 amino acids. The ends lost 0 bases at V and 5 bases at J; junction bases unmatched: 8. The germline CDR1 and CDR2 sequences are LGHNA and YSLEER. This CDR3 reads CASSQDVGQGIYGYTF. CDR3 sequence (DNA): TGCGCCAGCAGCCAAGATGTCGGACAGGGTATTTATGGCTACACCTTC.

The chain links TRBV19 to TRBJ2-7, with D perhaps TRBD2 (5 bases). The CDR3 totals 13 residues. Trimming cost V 3 bases and J 6 bases, with 12 bases left between them. CDR1 and CDR2 (germline): LNHDA, SQIVND (reference sequence). The CDR3 protein is CASSIRGDGEQYF. CDR3 coding DNA: TGTGCCAGTAGTATCCGGGGTGATGGCGAGCAGTACTTC.

V gene TRBV14 combines with J gene TRBJ2-7; a weak D match, TRBD2 (6 bases). Between the trimmed V and J ends, which lost 4 bases and 7 bases, there was a span of 17 bases. The CDR3 consists of 14 residues. Germline V lookup: CDR1 SGHDN, CDR2 FVKESK. This CDR3 reads CASSLNRGSWEQYF. The CDR3 DNA sequence: TGTGCCAGCAGCCTAAATCGGGGGAGTTGGGAGCAGTACTTC.

This chain joins TRBV10-2 and TRBJ2-7; 13 nucleotides align to TRBD2. Germline CDR1 and CDR2: WSHSY and SAAADI. The J segment lost 5 bases and the V segment lost 8 bases, leaving 3 bases of the junction unmatched. The CDR3 contains 13 residues. The CDR3 bases are TGCGCCAGCGGACTAGCGGGAGTCCACGAGCAGTACTTC. Protein sequence: CASGLAGVHEQYF.